This T cell receptor (beta chain) is from a study of immune characteristics of hereditary and idiopathic chronic pancreatitis. Study results and limitations: Vbeta-Jbeta usage, including TRBV10, TRBV19, TRBV23 and TRBV5, differed by pancreatitis type. Samples were taken only at TPIAT; differing disease duration may matter. TCRbeta diversity rose and clonality fell in both pancreatitis groups versus controls.

TCRdb keeps only in-frame clones here, not all; method: immunoSEQ multiplex PCR. This sample has over 12,000 clones, with around 70% found just once. Chronic pancreatitis tissue was collected during total pancreatectomy with islet autotransplantation. TCR beta sequencing used genomic DNA from unsorted bulk pancreas tissue. This clone qualifies as medium-sized. No antigen is known for it. CDR3 length: 15 residues. The germline gives CDR1 MNHEY, CDR2 SVGAGI. Trimming cost V 8 bases and J 3 bases; bases outside gene matches: 12. The chain has TRBV6-5 and TRBJ2-7; TRBD1 matches 8 bases. Sequenced input: pancreas tissue with hereditary chronic pancreatitis. The TCR originated in a human donor with chronic pancreatitis. The CDR3 loop reads CASRELRTGLYEQYF. The CDR3 region has the DNA TGTGCCAGCCGAGAGCTTCGGACAGGGCTCTACGAGCAGTACTTC.